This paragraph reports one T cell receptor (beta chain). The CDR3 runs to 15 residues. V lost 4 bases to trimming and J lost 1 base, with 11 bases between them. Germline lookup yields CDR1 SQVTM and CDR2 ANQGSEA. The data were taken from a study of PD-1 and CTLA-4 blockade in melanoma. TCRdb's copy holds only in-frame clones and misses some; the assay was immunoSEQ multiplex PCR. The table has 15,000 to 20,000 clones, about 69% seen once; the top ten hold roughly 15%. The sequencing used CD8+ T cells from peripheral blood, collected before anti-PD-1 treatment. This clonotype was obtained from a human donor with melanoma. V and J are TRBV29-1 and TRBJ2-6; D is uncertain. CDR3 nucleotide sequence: TGCAGCGTTGTCGACACGGCGTCTGGGGCCAACGTCCTGACTTTC. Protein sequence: CSVVDTASGANVLTF.